This T cell receptor (beta chain) was sequenced in a study of cytomegalovirus exposure and HLA in healthy donors. General study findings and limits: In a later analysis, at a false discovery rate of 0.05, about 17,000 TCR beta sequences matched HLA alleles. Earlier analysis looked at TCR beta V segments, and most were productive about 87% or about 30% of the time.

This clone has a single count. What it binds is unknown. This CDR3 spans 17 amino acids. The trim removed 6 bases at V and 4 bases at J, leaving 12 bases unmatched. CDR1 is MDHEN and CDR2 is SYDVKM in the germline V gene. This PCR relied on a set of 60 Vbeta primers and 13 Jbeta primers. The assay was immunoSEQ multiplex PCR, and TCRdb's table has in-frame clones only and misses some. The data show approximately 180,000 clones, about three quarters seen once. The sequenced sample consisted of PBMCs. The chain has TRBV28 and TRBJ2-3; 11 nucleotides align to TRBD1. The sequence was obtained from a man aged 35 to 55 in good health and CMV-seropositive. CDR3 sequence (DNA): TGTGCCAGCAGACCGTCCGGGACAGGGGGTCGGGCAGATACGCAGTATTTT. This sequence encodes CASRPSGTGGRADTQYF.